This entry lists 24 T cell receptor beta chains sequenced from one sample in a study of T-cell memory formation after mild COVID-19. TCRdb called the 5' RACE reads again in MiXCR, with one record for every CDR3 protein. The profile covers about 340,000 distinct CDR3 sequences, with more than 15% appearing a single time and around 24% taken by the ten largest. Sequenced sample: PBMCs or a T cell subset sorted from them (not recorded which). The receptors derive from a man between 18 and 35 years old who had mild COVID-19 (a few samples of this study predate the infection). Cell type and time point are not known.

The chain has TRBV9 and TRBJ2-5; D perhaps matches TRBD2 (6 bases). V lost 3 bases, J lost 5 bases, and 17 bases lay in between. The CDR3 is 15 amino acids. In germline, CDR1 is SGDLS, CDR2 YYNGEE. Here the CDR3 reads CASSAYSGDGETQYF. In DNA, the CDR3 is TGTGCCAGCAGCGCCTATTCGGGGGATGGGGAGACCCAGTACTTC.

The sample holds a few counts of this clonotype. The junction and the germline gene differ at one end; a read error may be behind it. The chain uses TRBV5-1 and TRBJ2-5; D gene unclear. This CDR3 is built from 15 residues. Per germline, CDR1 SGHRS and CDR2 YFSETQ. The CDR3, as DNA: TGCGCCAGCAGCTTATTTTCCGGACGTTCAGAGGCCCAGTACTTC. It is translated as CASSLFSGRSEAQYF.

The chain employs TRBV7-7 and TRBJ2-3, with D unclear. Trimming shortened V by 5 bases and J by 4 bases, and 13 bases separated the two germline ends. CDR3 length equals 14 residues. Germline lookup yields CDR1 SSHAT and CDR2 FNYEAQ (reference sequence). CDR3 sequence reads: CASSPSLSPDTQYF. In nucleotides, the CDR3 is TGTGCCAGCAGCCCCTCCCTAAGCCCAGATACGCAGTATTTT.

The chain combines TRBV12-3 or TRBV12-4 with TRBJ2-1; D is undetermined. The V end was cut by 1 base, the J end by 9 bases, with 7 bases between. The CDR3 is 12 residues long. The CDR3 reads CASSLERTEQFF. The DNA for the CDR3 is TGTGCCAGCAGTTTAGAGCGAACTGAGCAGTTCTTC.

The genes are TRBV5-1 and TRBJ2-5; 10 positions agree with TRBD1. CDR3 length: 16 residues. CDR1 is SGHRS and CDR2 is YFSETQ in the germline V gene. Germline trimming cut 4 bases from V and 4 bases from J; bases unmatched to any gene: 10. CDR3 in amino acids: CASSIAGTGAPETQYF. The CDR3 coding sequence is TGCGCCAGCAGCATAGCCGGGACAGGGGCCCCAGAGACCCAGTACTTC.

The chain employs TRBV11-2 and TRBJ1-2; no clear D gene. Trimming shortened V by 0 bases and J by 8 bases, and 16 bases separated the two germline ends. The CDR3 spans 15 residues. Germline V gene data show CDR1 as SGHAT and CDR2 as FQNNGV. The CDR3 region is CASSLDVGGSRGYTF. The CDR3 region has the DNA TGTGCCAGCAGCTTAGATGTGGGAGGGAGCCGCGGCTACACCTTC.

The chain carries TRBV4-3 and TRBJ2-7, with D unresolved. V dropped 0 bases and J dropped 6 bases, with 9 bases sitting between them. Germline V lookup: CDR1 LGHNA, CDR2 YSLEER. The CDR3 has 13 residues. As DNA, the CDR3 is TGCGCCAGCAGCCAAGACCCCAGGACCGAGCAGTACGTC. Protein product: CASSQDPRTEQYV.

The V and J genes are TRBV20-1 and TRBJ1-2; the D is unclear. Germline V CDR1 and CDR2: DFQATT, SNEGSKA (reference sequence). Trimming shortened V by 3 bases and J by 4 bases, and 12 bases separated the two germline ends. The CDR3 runs 13 residues. CDR3 loop: CSARAGFSYGYTF. The CDR3 nucleotides read TGCAGTGCTAGGGCGGGGTTCAGCTATGGCTACACCTTC.

This clonotype turned up a few times. The V and J genes are TRBV10-3 and TRBJ2-6; D is undetermined. This CDR3 is 12 amino acids long. Trimming took off 10 bases at V and 0 bases at J, with 4 bases between the two ends. Germline V gene data show CDR1 as ENHRY and CDR2 as SYGVKD. The CDR3 is CATDSGANVLTF. In DNA form, the CDR3 reads TGTGCCACCGACTCTGGGGCCAACGTCCTGACTTTC.

The CDR3 region has the DNA TGTGCCAGCAGTTTACTGGGGACAGGGAGCTCTGGGGCCAACGTCCTGACTTTC. Translating it yields CASSLLGTGSSGANVLTF. J is TRBJ2-6 and V is TRBV28, with TRBD1 matching over 9 bases. The CDR3 has 18 amino acids. CDR1 MDHEN and CDR2 SYDVKM come from the germline V gene. Trimming removed 2 bases from V and 0 bases from J; junction bases left unmatched: 5.

DNA of the CDR3: TGTGCCAGCAGCTTCCGACAGGGAGACACTGAAGCTTTCTTT. Translation gives CASSFRQGDTEAFF. V and J are TRBV5-4 and TRBJ1-1, with 7 bases that match TRBD1. V dropped 2 bases and J dropped 3; count of bases not matched to a gene: 4. The germline CDR1 and CDR2 sequences are SGHNT and YYREEE (reference sequence). The CDR3 length is 14 residues.

J is TRBJ2-7 and V is TRBV29-1; TRBD1 matches 9 bases. The CDR3 is 16 residues long. The trim removed 0 bases at V and 4 bases at J, leaving 10 bases unmatched. In germline, CDR1 is SQVTM, CDR2 ANQGSEA. DNA for the CDR3: TGCAGCGTTGAAGATCCGACACAGGGGGCCGAGTACGAGCAGTACTTC. It specifies CSVEDPTQGAEYEQYF.

This clonotype was picked up a small number of times. The rearrangement uses TRBV4-1 and TRBJ2-4; TRBD2 aligns across 7 bases. V dropped 3 bases and J dropped 1; count of bases not matched to a gene: 6. The CDR3 has 16 residues. Germline CDR1 and CDR2: MGHRA and YSYEKL. The CDR3 region has the DNA TGCGCCAGCAGCCACTTAGGGCGGGGGGCCAAAAACATTCAGTACTTC. Amino acid sequence: CASSHLGRGAKNIQYF.

A few counts support this clonotype. The chain recombines TRBV3-1 with TRBJ1-6; the D is unclear. This CDR3 has 12 residues. Trimming took 2 bases from V and 11 from J, leaving 7 bases between them. Looked up from germline, CDR1 is LGHDT and CDR2 is YNNKEL (reference sequence). CDR3 region: CASSQPFTPLHF. The CDR3 DNA reads as TGTGCCAGCAGCCAACCGTTTACACCCCTCCACTTT.

The chain is built from TRBV9 and TRBJ1-2; 8 nucleotides agree with TRBD1. Germline trimming cut 4 bases from V and 6 bases from J; bases unmatched to any gene: 5. The CDR3 runs to 13 residues. Germline CDR1 SGDLS, CDR2 YYNGEE. In nucleotides, the CDR3 is TGTGCCAGCAGCCCCCGGACAGGGAATGGCTACACCTTC. It codes for CASSPRTGNGYTF.

The chain uses TRBV4-2 and TRBJ2-5; 11 bases are a match to TRBD2. V gave up 5 bases and J gave up 1 base; unmatched junction bases: 3. CDR3 length: 15 amino acids. Germline V gives CDR1 LGHNA, CDR2 YNFKEQ. DNA for the CDR3: TGTGCCAGCAGCGAACTAGCGGGGGCCCAAGAGACCCAGTACTTC. Translating it yields CASSELAGAQETQYF.

The chain has TRBV5-4 and TRBJ2-1; D unresolved. The CDR3 is 14 residues long. From germline, CDR1 is SGHNT and CDR2 YYREEE (reference sequence). Trimming cost V 4 bases and J 5 bases, with 13 bases left between them. The CDR3 region has the DNA TGTGCCAGCAGCACCAGATCCGCGGACAATGAGCAGTTCTTC. Protein: CASSTRSADNEQFF.

The rearrangement joins TRBV27 to TRBJ2-3, with 12 bases that match TRBD2. The junction had 6 bases not matched to a gene; V was cut back by 3 bases and J by 2 bases. Germline CDR1 and CDR2: MNHEY and SMNVEV (reference sequence). The CDR3 runs 17 residues. CDR3 DNA: TGTGCCAGCAGTTTGTCGACTAGCGGGAGATACACAGATACGCAGTATTTT. This encodes CASSLSTSGRYTDTQYF.

In this sample, this clonotype turned up a few times. A read error may account for a junction end that differs from germline. This sequence joins TRBV29-1 and TRBJ2-7, with 9 bases that match TRBD2. This CDR3 is 16 amino acids long. CDR1 is SQVTM and CDR2 is ANQGSEA in the germline V gene. The CDR3 loop is CSVEDSSGGFSYEQYF. The CDR3 DNA follows: TGCAGCGTCGAAGATAGTAGCGGGGGCTTCTCCTACGAGCAGTACTTC.

The J gene is TRBJ2-1, the V gene TRBV3-1, with 9 bases fitting TRBD1. V dropped 4 bases and J dropped 12; count of bases not matched to a gene: 16. The CDR3 contains 16 residues. Germline CDR1 reads LGHDT; CDR2 reads YNNKEL (reference sequence). The DNA of the CDR3 is TGTGCCAGCAGCCTCCACCCGTCGCCGGGACAGGGAACGCAGTTCTTC. This translates into CASSLHPSPGQGTQFF.

The V gene is TRBV3-1, the J gene TRBJ2-5, with TRBD2 as a possible D gene (6 bases). The CDR3 runs to 13 residues. V was trimmed by 4 bases and J by 5 bases, leaving 11 bases between them. Germline-derived CDR1 and CDR2 are LGHDT and YNNKEL (reference sequence). DNA for the CDR3: TGTGCCAGCAGCCCGGGACTTACGGAGACCCAGTACTTC. This translates into CASSPGLTETQYF.

Only a few counts were recorded for this clonotype. The chain uses TRBV7-7 and TRBJ2-1, with 10 positions matching TRBD2. Germline V lookup: CDR1 SSHAT, CDR2 FNYEAQ (reference sequence). V lost 2 bases, J lost 10 bases, and 11 bases stayed unmatched. CDR3 size: 16 residues. CDR3 nucleotides: TGTGCCAGCAGCTTAACTAGCGGGGTGACGTTAGGGGAGCAGTTCTTC. Encoded protein: CASSLTSGVTLGEQFF.

This clonotype occurred many times. The rearrangement links TRBV28 to TRBJ2-5, with D hard to call. Germline assignment: CDR1 MDHEN and CDR2 SYDVKM. V gave up 3 bases and J gave up 2 bases, with 7 bases separating them. The CDR3 is 13 residues long. The CDR3 coding sequence is TGTGCCAGCAGTTTGGGAAATCAAGAGACCCAGTACTTC. Translated, it gives CASSLGNQETQYF. The full variable domain, rest sourced from reference TRBV28 and TRBJ2-5, is DVKVTQSSRYLVKRTGEKVFLECVQDMDHENMFWYRQDPGLGLRLIYFSYDVKMKEKGDIPEGYSVSREKKERFSLILESASTNQTSMYLCASSLGNQETQYFGPGTRLLVL.

V gene TRBV2 combines with J gene TRBJ2-4; D remains ambiguous. The V end was cut by 1 base, the J end by 6 bases, with 4 bases between. The CDR3 covers 12 residues. The germline CDR1 and CDR2 sequences are SNHLY and FYNNEI. The CDR3 DNA reads TGTGCCAGCAGTGAAGGGGGAAACATTCAGTACTTC. It translates to CASSEGGNIQYF.